The next 10 T cell receptor beta chains were all read from a single sample in a study of blood T cell repertoires in COVID-19. Method: immunoSEQ multiplex PCR; TCRdb's copy keeps in-frame clones and lacks some. The data show about 60,000 clones, more than 80% seen once. The material sequenced was PBMCs or T cells enriched from blood (not recorded which). The receptors stem from a woman in her forties with acute COVID-19.

For this clone: Distinct nucleotide sequences in the sample also encode this CDR3. V usage is TRBV12-3 or TRBV12-4 and J usage is TRBJ2-5; unclear D gene. The CDR3 has 12 residues. The V end lost 3 bases, the J end lost 4 bases, and 6 bases lay between the germline ends. In DNA, the CDR3 is TGTGCCAGCAGTTTTGGCGGAGAGACCCAGTACTTC. Protein product: CASSFGGETQYF.

The chain carries TRBV5-1 and TRBJ1-4; possibly TRBD1 for D (5 bases). The CDR3 runs 15 residues. The germline CDR1 and CDR2 sequences are SGHRS and YFSETQ. With 4 bases removed from V and 0 bases from J, the gap between germline ends came to 10 bases. As DNA, the CDR3 is TGCGCCAGCAGCGGGGCGGGGGCAACTAATGAAAAACTGTTTTTT. Translating it yields CASSGAGATNEKLFF.

The chain combines TRBV11-2 with TRBJ1-3; weak D call: TRBD1 (5 bases). Germline CDR1 is SGHAT and CDR2 is FQNNGV. This CDR3 has 13 amino acids. V shed 0 bases and J shed 14 bases, with 14 bases lying between them. The CDR3 loop is CASSLEGRAGLYF. The CDR3 region has the DNA TGTGCCAGCAGCTTAGAAGGCAGGGCGGGACTATATTTT.

Only a few counts were recorded for this clone. The chain employs TRBV24-1 and TRBJ2-2, with a possible D match to TRBD1 (6 bases). CDR1 and CDR2 from the germline V gene are KGHDR and SFDVKD. V gave up 1 base and J gave up 1 base, with 9 bases separating them. CDR3 length: 16 amino acids. The CDR3 DNA sequence: TGTGCCACCAGTGATTTAGGGACAAAGAACACCGGGGAGCTGTTTTTT. Amino acid sequence: CATSDLGTKNTGELFF.

The chain couples TRBV29-1 to TRBJ2-3, with D perhaps matching TRBD1 (7 bases). Trimming shortened V by 4 bases and J by 0 bases, and 14 bases separated the two germline ends. The germline V gene encodes CDR1 SQVTM and CDR2 ANQGSEA. The CDR3 is made up of 15 amino acids. The DNA of the CDR3 is TGCAGCGTTGGCAAGGAGGGGGCTAGCACAGATACGCAGTATTTT. Its translation: CSVGKEGASTDTQYF.

A single count supports this clone. The V gene is TRBV27, the J gene TRBJ2-3, with 15 bases lining up with TRBD2. Germline V lookup: CDR1 MNHEY, CDR2 SMNVEV (reference sequence). V lost 6 bases, J lost 6 bases, and 4 bases stayed unmatched. This CDR3 comprises 15 residues. Here the CDR3 reads CASSPGTSGGDTQYF. For the CDR3, the DNA is TGTGCCAGCAGCCCCGGGACTAGCGGGGGGGATACGCAGTATTTT.

This chain links TRBV28 with TRBJ2-3; D perhaps matches TRBD2 (6 bases). The germline V gene has CDR1 MDHEN and CDR2 SYDVKM. CDR3 length: 16 amino acids. Trimming left V 6 bases short and J 4 bases short, with 20 bases between. The CDR3 coding sequence is TGTGCCAGCAGCCGCCGGGACTGGTACACTGCAGATACGCAGTATTTT. Encoded protein: CASSRRDWYTADTQYF.

J is TRBJ2-1 and V is TRBV7-6; 12 bases are a match to TRBD2. Germline V gene sequence: CDR1 SGHVS, CDR2 FNYEAQ. After removal of 8 bases from V and 7 bases from J, the junction contained 9 bases not matched to a gene. This CDR3 has 15 amino acids. The CDR3 bases are TGTGCCAGCGGGGGTCTAGCGGGAGGGAGTAATGAGCAGTTCTTC. Protein: CASGGLAGGSNEQFF.

This chain links TRBV15 with TRBJ1-4; D is undetermined. This CDR3 spans 13 amino acids. Trimming took off 1 base at V and 4 bases at J, with 4 bases between the two ends. The germline V gene encodes CDR1 LNHNV and CDR2 YYDKDF (reference sequence). CDR3 sequence (DNA): TGTGCCACCAGCAGAGGACATAATGAAAAACTGTTTTTT. Translation gives CATSRGHNEKLFF. The complete variable domain, with remaining parts taken from reference TRBV15 and TRBJ1-4, reads DAMVIQNPRYQVTQFGKPVTLSCSQTLNHNVMYWYQQKSSQAPKLLFHYYDKDFNNEADTPDNFQSRRPNTSFCFLDIRSPGLGDTAMYLCATSRGHNEKLFFGSGTQLSVL.

V usage is TRBV19 and J usage is TRBJ1-1; 11 bases match TRBD1. CDR3 length: 16 residues. V was pared by 6 bases and J by 5 bases, with 11 bases of the junction left unmatched. CDR1 LNHDA and CDR2 SQIVND come from the germline V gene (reference sequence). This chain's CDR3 is CASRIGQGAVGTEAFF. The CDR3 DNA reads as TGTGCCAGTAGGATTGGACAGGGGGCTGTGGGAACTGAAGCTTTCTTT.